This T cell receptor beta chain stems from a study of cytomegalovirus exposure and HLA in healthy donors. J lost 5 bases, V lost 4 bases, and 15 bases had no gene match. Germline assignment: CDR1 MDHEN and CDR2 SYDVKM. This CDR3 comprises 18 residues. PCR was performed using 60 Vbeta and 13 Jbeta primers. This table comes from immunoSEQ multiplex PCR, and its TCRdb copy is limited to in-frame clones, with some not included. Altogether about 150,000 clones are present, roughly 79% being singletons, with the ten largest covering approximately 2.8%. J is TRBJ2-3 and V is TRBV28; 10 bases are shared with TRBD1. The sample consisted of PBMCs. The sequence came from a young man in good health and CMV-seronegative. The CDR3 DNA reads TGTGCCAGCAGTTCCCCCGGGACAGGGGACCCGCTGGGAGATACGCAGTATTTT. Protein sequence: CASSSPGTGDPLGDTQYF.